Following are 22 T cell receptor beta chains from one sample sequenced in a study of blood T cell repertoires in COVID-19. Profiling relied on immunoSEQ multiplex PCR, and the TCRdb table lists in-frame clones only, not all of them. The repertoire includes about 210,000 clones, almost 85% of them detected once, and over 9.5% sits in the top ten. The specimen was peripheral blood. These receptors were obtained from a woman aged 40 to 55 with acute or convalescent COVID-19.

The chain is built from TRBV2 and TRBJ1-2, with 7 bases lining up with TRBD1. The V and J ends lost 2 bases and 5 bases, in that order; junction bases with no gene match: 8. Germline values: CDR1 SNHLY, CDR2 FYNNEI. The CDR3 covers 15 residues. CDR3 nucleotide sequence: TGTGCCAGCAGTGAATTAGGGGACAGAAATTATGGCTACACCTTC. Encoded protein: CASSELGDRNYGYTF.

This clone has a single count. The chain employs TRBV6-5 and TRBJ1-5; D not resolved. Trimming pared 7 bases from V and 1 base from J, leaving 11 bases between. There are 14 residues in the CDR3. Germline values: CDR1 MNHEY, CDR2 SVGAGI. CDR3 in DNA: TGTGCCAGCACCCCGAGGGAGAGCAATCAGCCCCAGCATTTT. Residues: CASTPRESNQPQHF.

This CDR3 is CASSLVRGGRTYEQYF. DNA of the CDR3: TGTGCCAGCAGCTTAGTACGCGGGGGACGGACCTACGAGCAGTACTTC. This chain uses TRBV7-8 with TRBJ2-7; TRBD2 matches at 7 bases. V shed 1 base and J 2 bases; nucleotides not matched to a gene: 8. The germline V gene has CDR1 SGHVS and CDR2 FQNEAQ. The CDR3 is made up of 16 amino acids.

The genes are TRBV5-4 and TRBJ2-2; TRBD2 is a possible D gene (6 bases). V was cut by 4 bases and J by 2 bases, with 12 bases left in between. CDR3 length: 15 amino acids. Germline V gene data show CDR1 as SGHNT and CDR2 as YYREEE (reference sequence). CDR3 amino acids: CASSMGAGNTGELFF. CDR3 DNA: TGTGCCAGCAGCATGGGTGCGGGAAACACCGGGGAGCTGTTTTTT. Supplemented by reference TRBV5-4 and TRBJ2-2, the full variable domain reads ETGVTQSPTHLIKTRGQQVTLRCSSQSGHNTVSWYQQALGQGPQFIFQYYREEENGRGNFPPRFSGLQFPNYSSELNVNALELDDSALYLCASSMGAGNTGELFFGEGSRLTVL.

This clone appeared a single time. The genes are TRBV5-1 and TRBJ2-7, with 7 bases that match TRBD2. Germline CDR1 reads SGHRS; CDR2 reads YFSETQ. Germline trimming cut 2 bases from V and 3 bases from J; bases unmatched to any gene: 11. CDR3 length: 16 amino acids. This CDR3 reads CASSLGLGGGNYEQYF. The DNA for the CDR3 is TGCGCCAGCAGCTTAGGACTAGGTGGGGGGAACTACGAGCAGTACTTC.

The V gene is TRBV27, the J gene TRBJ1-6, with unresolved D. In germline, CDR1 is MNHEY, CDR2 SMNVEV (reference sequence). Trimming took 0 bases from V and 8 from J, leaving 20 bases between them. This CDR3 is 18 amino acids long. The CDR3 nucleotides read TGTGCCAGCAGTTTATCGGTTATTAGTTCTGGGAGGTATTCACCCCTCCACTTT. This translates into CASSLSVISSGRYSPLHF.

This clone came up once. The V and J genes are TRBV2 and TRBJ2-1, with TRBD1 matching over 7 bases. The V gene's germline CDR1 is SNHLY and CDR2 FYNNEI. V was clipped by 1 base and J by 9 bases; unmatched bases: 6. The CDR3 extends over 14 amino acids. The CDR3 DNA reads TGTGCCAGCAGTGAAGGGGACAGACTCAGTGAGCAGTTCTTC. Protein sequence: CASSEGDRLSEQFF.

This chain connects TRBV14 to TRBJ1-1, with D possibly TRBD1 on 6 matching bases. V was clipped by 3 bases and J by 5 bases, with 7 bases between them. This CDR3 has 12 amino acids. CDR1 and CDR2 from the germline V gene are SGHDN and FVKESK. CDR3 loop: CASSHGQTEAFF. CDR3 in DNA: TGTGCCAGCAGCCACGGACAGACTGAAGCTTTCTTT.

The rearrangement uses TRBV12-5 and TRBJ1-3; 12 positions match TRBD1. With 5 bases clipped from V and 3 bases from J, the junction kept 8 bases outside the gene matches. CDR1 and CDR2 (germline): LGHNT, FRNRAP. The CDR3 runs to 17 residues. The DNA of the CDR3 is TGTGCTAGTGGTCTGGCCGGGACAGGGGGCTTTGGAAACACCATATATTTT. This gives the protein CASGLAGTGGFGNTIYF.

The table lists this clone with a few counts. The gene calls are TRBV7-3 and TRBJ2-1, with 12 bases aligning to TRBD2. Germline V gene data show CDR1 as SGHTA and CDR2 as FQGTGA. This CDR3 spans 14 amino acids. V lost 5 bases, J lost 7 bases, and 3 bases stayed unmatched. Written as DNA, the CDR3 is TGTGCCAGCAGCCCTAGCGGGGGGGATAATGAGCAGTTCTTC. Its translation is CASSPSGGDNEQFF. Combining the CDR3 with reference TRBV7-3 and TRBJ2-1 gives the whole variable domain GAGVSQTPSNKVTEKGKYVELRCDPISGHTALYWYRQSLGQGPEFLIYFQGTGAADDSGLPNDRFFAVRPEGSVSTLKIQRTERGDSAVYLCASSPSGGDNEQFFGPGTRLTVL.

This clone was found once. The chain has TRBV9 and TRBJ2-5; weak D call: TRBD2 (5 bases). CDR3 length equals 15 residues. The germline V gene has CDR1 SGDLS and CDR2 YYNGEE. V was cut by 0 bases and J by 2 bases, with 11 bases left in between. DNA for the CDR3: TGTGCCAGCAGCGTAGTTTGGCGGGCTCAAGAGACCCAGTACTTC. Translation gives CASSVVWRAQETQYF.

The gene calls are TRBV2 and TRBJ1-4; 7 bases match TRBD1. The V gene's germline CDR1 is SNHLY and CDR2 FYNNEI. The V and J ends lost 6 bases and 6 bases, in that order; junction bases with no gene match: 7. The CDR3 totals 14 residues. The CDR3 DNA reads TGTGCCAGCAGCGCCGGACAGGTGCATGAAAAACTGTTTTTT. It translates to CASSAGQVHEKLFF.

The sample holds a few counts of this clone. J is TRBJ2-7 and V is TRBV9; weak D call: TRBD2 (6 bases). Germline V gives CDR1 SGDLS, CDR2 YYNGEE. Trimming stripped 0 bases from V and 2 bases from J, with 12 bases between. The CDR3 is 15 residues long. In DNA, the CDR3 is TGTGCCAGCAGCGTAGCACCTGGAGGGGCCTACGAGCAGTACTTC. Amino acids: CASSVAPGGAYEQYF. Based on the CDR3 plus reference TRBV9 and TRBJ2-7, the full variable domain is DSGVTQTPKHLITATGQRVTLRCSPRSGDLSVYWYQQSLDQGLQFLIQYYNGEERAKGNILERFSAQQFPDLHSELNLSSLELGDSALYFCASSVAPGGAYEQYFGPGTRLTVT.

The chain carries TRBV4-1 and TRBJ2-1; D is perhaps TRBD2 (6 bases). From germline, CDR1 is MGHRA and CDR2 YSYEKL. CDR3 length: 17 residues. V gave up 0 bases and J gave up 6 bases, with 18 bases separating them. DNA for the CDR3: TGCGCCAGCAGCCAAGAAGTGAGGCGGACTACCTCCAATGAGCAGTTCTTC. Its translation is CASSQEVRRTTSNEQFF.

This rearrangement joins TRBV5-1 to TRBJ2-3; the D gene is possibly TRBD1 (6 bases). V shed 3 bases and J shed 2 bases, with 13 bases lying between them. This CDR3 region has 15 residues. Per the germline V gene, CDR1 is SGHRS and CDR2 is YFSETQ. The CDR3 here is CASSWQGKVTDTQYF. The CDR3 DNA reads as TGCGCCAGCAGCTGGCAGGGGAAAGTCACAGATACGCAGTATTTT.

The CDR3 reads CASSPDRGPGNTIYF. CDR3 DNA: TGTGCCAGCAGCCCCGACAGGGGGCCTGGAAACACCATATATTTT. This rearrangement joins TRBV7-3 to TRBJ1-3; TRBD1 aligns across 10 bases. The CDR3 runs to 15 residues. V trimming: 5 bases; J trimming: 2 bases; junction bases outside the gene matches: 3. The V gene's germline CDR1 is SGHTA and CDR2 FQGTGA.

The CDR3 loop reads CASSHHSGRDIYEQYF. CDR3 coding DNA: TGTGCCAGCAGCCACCATAGCGGGAGGGACATTTACGAGCAGTACTTC. V is TRBV3-1 (or the pseudogene TRBV3-2) and J is TRBJ2-7; 11 bases map to TRBD2. This CDR3 spans 16 amino acids. J lost 4 bases, V lost 3 bases, and 8 bases had no gene match. Germline V lookup: CDR1 LGHDT, CDR2 YNNKEL (reference sequence).

The chain carries TRBV18 and TRBJ2-7, with D perhaps TRBD1 (6 bases). V was clipped by 4 bases and J by 1 base, with 11 bases between them. The CDR3 extends over 14 amino acids. Germline V lookup: CDR1 KGHSH, CDR2 LQKENI. CDR3 residues: CASSLNRDSYEQYF. CDR3 sequence (DNA): TGTGCCAGCTCACTAAACAGGGATTCCTACGAGCAGTACTTC. Based on the CDR3 plus reference TRBV18 and TRBJ2-7, the full variable domain is NAGVMQNPRHLVRRRGQEARLRCSPMKGHSHVYWYRQLPEEGLKFMVYLQKENIIDESGMPKERFSAEFPKEGPSILRIQQVVRGDSAAYFCASSLNRDSYEQYFGPGTRLTVT.

V gene TRBV19 combines with J gene TRBJ2-1; 14 bases align to TRBD2. The CDR3 runs 15 residues. The ends lost 8 bases at V and 5 bases at J; junction bases unmatched: 5. The germline gives CDR1 LNHDA, CDR2 SQIVND (reference sequence). CDR3 bases: TGTGCCAGTTACTCGGGACTAGCGGGGGACAATGAGCAGTTCTTC. It specifies CASYSGLAGDNEQFF.

CDR3 amino acids: CAISDRGPRTEAFF. The DNA of the CDR3 is TGTGCCATCAGTGACAGGGGCCCGCGGACTGAAGCTTTCTTT. The chain has TRBV10-3 and TRBJ1-1; perhaps TRBD1 as D (6 bases). Trimming stripped 3 bases from V and 5 bases from J, with 13 bases between. This CDR3 comprises 14 residues. The germline V gene has CDR1 ENHRY and CDR2 SYGVKD.

The chain employs TRBV7-9 and TRBJ2-5; D possibly corresponds to TRBD1 (6 bases). Germline-derived CDR1 and CDR2 are SEHNR and FQNEAQ (reference sequence). V gave up 3 bases and J gave up 0 bases, with 11 bases separating them. This CDR3 contains 15 residues. CDR3 sequence reads: CASSLGDRNQETQYF. CDR3 in DNA: TGTGCCAGCAGCTTGGGCGACAGGAACCAAGAGACCCAGTACTTC.

J is TRBJ2-7 and V is TRBV18; 7 bases align to TRBD1. In germline, CDR1 is KGHSH, CDR2 LQKENI. This CDR3 contains 14 residues. With V trimmed by 5 bases and J by 0 bases, 4 bases remained unmatched. The CDR3 loop is CASSEGTASYEQYF. Written as DNA, the CDR3 is TGTGCCAGCTCAGAAGGGACAGCCTCCTACGAGCAGTACTTC.